This T cell receptor (beta chain) was retrieved from a study of GPR56 and killer-like receptors on CD4 memory cells (dated by TCRdb to between 2018 and 2021). Context from the whole study: The study proposed that progressive acquisition of KLRB1, KLRG1, GPR56 and then KLRF1 marks human CD4+ memory T-cell differentiation and cytokine production potential. Healthy blood donors in the study were described as age-matched to the liver disease patients, whose median age was approximately 68 years. The full study reports these points: Diversity and similarity analyses were restricted to the 100 most expanded clones per population rather than full repertoires. TCR repertoires overlapped especially between the late populations 4 and 5, and partly population 3. Clonal frequency was low in the marker-negative population and rose progressively along the proposed pathway, while TCRbeta diversity fell correspondingly. The clones that dominated late populations 4 and 5 were also present in early populations 1 and 2, and the authors interpreted this finding as evidence for linear differentiation.

With respect to this clonotype: Its antigen target is currently unknown.

CDR1 and CDR2, looked up from the germline V gene (reference sequence), are DFQATT and SNEGSKA. The CDR3 starts with the cysteine, ends with the phenylalanine, and has 11 residues. This entry has no DNA. TCRdb records Illumina HiSeq 2500 as the sequencer. For construction of sequencing libraries, the recombined TCRbeta locus was amplified according to a previously published PCR protocol. Concerning the study's data processing: Reads whose average quality score was below 30 were removed, and the reads that remained were processed with IMSEQ. Vbeta gene, Jbeta gene and CDR3 amino acid sequence were used to define clonotypes. The Morisita-Horn index, computed on the top 100 expanded clones, was used to quantify repertoire overlap between populations. Clonal diversity was assessed with Rényi diversity profiles calculated on the top 100 expanded clones. Following TCRdb reprocessing, every CDR3 protein sequence forms one entry, and DNA is not provided. These V and J calls originate from TCRdb's pipeline instead of the authors' own analysis. The table for this sample lists about 2,200 distinct CDR3 sequences. Together, the top ten hold about 5.2% of the sample.

Five KLR/GPR56-defined CD4+ populations were enriched by fluorescence-activated cell sorting before TCRbeta sequencing. TCRbeta repertoires of five CD4+ T-cell subsets defined by KLRB1, KLRG1, GPR56 and KLRF1 expression were sequenced to test a linear memory differentiation pathway. TCR-sequenced cells came from peripheral blood of healthy control individuals, reported as five donors in the TCRbeta analysis figure. The researchers collected heparinized peripheral blood and processed every sample within one hour of retrieval. Blood was diluted 1:2 in PBS, and peripheral blood mononuclear cells were then isolated from the diluted blood at room temperature by Biocoll density gradient centrifugation. Before flow sorting, CD4+ T cells were magnetically enriched from freshly isolated PBMCs using anti-CD4 MicroBeads. A BD FACSAria II was used to sort CD4+ T cells enriched from PBMCs of healthy donors according to marker expression. Surface staining used anti-KLRB1 clone 191B8, anti-KLRF1 clone 4A4.D10 and anti-KLRG1 clone REA261 antibodies from Miltenyi Biotec.

Material for sequencing was memory CD4+ T cells from blood. This sequence was found in a human donor in good health. The V gene is TRBV20-1 and the J gene is TRBJ2-3; with no DNA, the TCRdb D assignment of TRBD2 cannot be verified. The CDR3 reads CSSGVADTQYF.